The source of this TCR beta chain is a study of blood T cell repertoires in COVID-19. Assay used: immunoSEQ multiplex PCR; TCRdb lists only in-frame clones, some missing. Here the sample spans approximately 270,000 clones, just under 90% being singletons. Trimming left V 2 bases short and J 4 bases short, with 9 bases between. This CDR3 is 13 amino acids long. Germline CDR1 reads SGHRS; CDR2 reads YFSETQ. The chain employs TRBV5-1 and TRBJ1-2, with D hard to call. Source material: PBMCs or T cells enriched from blood (not recorded which). The receptor was isolated from a woman in her sixties or seventies who had recovered from COVID-19. CDR3 in amino acids: CASSFGLPYGYTF. For the CDR3, the DNA is TGCGCCAGCAGCTTCGGACTGCCCTATGGCTACACCTTC.